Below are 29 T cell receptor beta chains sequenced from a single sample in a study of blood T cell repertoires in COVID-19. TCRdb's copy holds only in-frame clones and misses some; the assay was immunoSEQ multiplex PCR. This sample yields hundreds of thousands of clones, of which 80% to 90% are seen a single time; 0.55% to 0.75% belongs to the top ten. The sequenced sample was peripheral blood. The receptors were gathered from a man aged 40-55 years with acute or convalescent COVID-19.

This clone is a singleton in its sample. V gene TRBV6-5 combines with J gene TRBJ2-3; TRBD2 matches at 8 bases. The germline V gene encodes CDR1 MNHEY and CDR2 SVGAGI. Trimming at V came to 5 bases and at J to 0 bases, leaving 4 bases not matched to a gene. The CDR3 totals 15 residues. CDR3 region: CASSPLAVSTDTQYF. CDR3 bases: TGTGCCAGCAGTCCACTAGCGGTGAGCACAGATACGCAGTATTTT.

The CDR3 DNA reads TGTGCCACCAGTTCGCCAGGCACGACCCATGAAAAACTGTTTTTT. It is translated as CATSSPGTTHEKLFF. V usage is TRBV24-1 and J usage is TRBJ1-4; D is unresolved. The germline CDR1 and CDR2 sequences are KGHDR and SFDVKD. V shed 6 bases and J shed 6 bases, with 16 bases lying between them. CDR3 length: 15 residues.

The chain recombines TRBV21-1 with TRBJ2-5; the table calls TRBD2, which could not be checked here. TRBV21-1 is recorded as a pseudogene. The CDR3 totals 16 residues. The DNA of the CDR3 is TGTGCCAGCAGCAAAAGGGTTAGCGAGGACCAGGAGACCCAGTACTTC. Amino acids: CASSKRVSEDQETQYF.

The CDR3 DNA is TGCGCCAGCAGCCCGGGACTAGCGGGAGAGGTTCCCCAGCAGCCCTACGAGCAGTACTTC. Encoded protein: CASSPGLAGEVPQQPYEQYF. V is TRBV5-1 and J is TRBJ2-7; 14 bases match TRBD2. The J segment lost 2 bases and the V segment lost 4 bases, leaving 17 bases of the junction unmatched. This CDR3 is built from 20 residues. Germline V lookup: CDR1 SGHRS, CDR2 YFSETQ.

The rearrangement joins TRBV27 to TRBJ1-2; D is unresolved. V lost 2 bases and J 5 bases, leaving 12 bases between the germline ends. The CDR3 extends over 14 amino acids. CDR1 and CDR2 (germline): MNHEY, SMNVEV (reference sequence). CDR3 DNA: TGTGCCAGCAGTTTAGTTCCCTCCGGTTATGGCTACACCTTC. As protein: CASSLVPSGYGYTF.

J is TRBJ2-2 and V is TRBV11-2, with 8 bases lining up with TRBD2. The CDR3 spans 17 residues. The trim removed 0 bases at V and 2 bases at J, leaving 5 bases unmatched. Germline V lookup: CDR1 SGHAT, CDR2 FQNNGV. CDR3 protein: CASSLDRGGPNTGELFF. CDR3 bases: TGTGCCAGCAGCTTAGATCGGGGGGGCCCTAACACCGGGGAGCTGTTTTTT.

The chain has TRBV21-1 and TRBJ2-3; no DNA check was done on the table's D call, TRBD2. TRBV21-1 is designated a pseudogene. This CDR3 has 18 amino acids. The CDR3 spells CASSKRLAGGLCTDTQYF. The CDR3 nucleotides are TGTGCCAGCAGCAAGCGACTAGCGGGGGGGCTATGCACAGATACGCAGTATTTT.

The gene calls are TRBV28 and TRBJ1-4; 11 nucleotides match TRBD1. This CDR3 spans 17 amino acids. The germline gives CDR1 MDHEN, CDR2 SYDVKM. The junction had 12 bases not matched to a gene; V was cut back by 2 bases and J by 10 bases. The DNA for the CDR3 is TGTGCCAGCAGTTTAAGTACCAGGACAGGGGGCGCGGGAAAACTGTTTTTT. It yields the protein CASSLSTRTGGAGKLFF.

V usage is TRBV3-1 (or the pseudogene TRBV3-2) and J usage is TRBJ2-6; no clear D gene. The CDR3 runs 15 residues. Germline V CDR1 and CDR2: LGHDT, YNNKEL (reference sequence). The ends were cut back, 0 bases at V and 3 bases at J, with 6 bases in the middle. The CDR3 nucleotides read TGTGCCAGCAGCCAAGATTCCTTTGGGGCCAACGTCCTGACTTTC. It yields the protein CASSQDSFGANVLTF.

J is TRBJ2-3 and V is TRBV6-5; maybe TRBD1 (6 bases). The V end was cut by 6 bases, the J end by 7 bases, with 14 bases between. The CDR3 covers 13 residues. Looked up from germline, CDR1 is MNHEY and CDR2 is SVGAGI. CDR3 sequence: CASSPTRGYTQYF. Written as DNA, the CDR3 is TGTGCCAGCAGCCCAACCAGGGGTTATACGCAGTATTTT.

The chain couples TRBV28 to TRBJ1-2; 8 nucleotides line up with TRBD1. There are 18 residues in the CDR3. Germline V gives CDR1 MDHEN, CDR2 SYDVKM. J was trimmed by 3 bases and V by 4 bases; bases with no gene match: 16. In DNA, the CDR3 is TGTGCCAGCAGTTCTCATTCCCTCGGCAGGGGGCGCCACTATGGCTACACCTTC. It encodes CASSSHSLGRGRHYGYTF.

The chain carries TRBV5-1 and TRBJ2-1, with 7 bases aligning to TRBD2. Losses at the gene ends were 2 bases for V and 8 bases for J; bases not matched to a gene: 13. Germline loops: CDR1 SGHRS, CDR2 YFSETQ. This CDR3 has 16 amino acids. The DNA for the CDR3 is TGCGCCAGCAGCTTTGGATTATCTCCTGGGGGGGATGAGCAGTTCTTC. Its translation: CASSFGLSPGGDEQFF.

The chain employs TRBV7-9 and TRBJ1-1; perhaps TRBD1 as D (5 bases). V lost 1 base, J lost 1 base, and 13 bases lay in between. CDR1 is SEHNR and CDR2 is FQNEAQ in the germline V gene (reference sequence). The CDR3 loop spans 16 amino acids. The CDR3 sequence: CASSLEAGGTNTEAFF. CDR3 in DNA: TGTGCCAGCAGCTTAGAGGCGGGAGGGACGAACACTGAAGCTTTCTTT.

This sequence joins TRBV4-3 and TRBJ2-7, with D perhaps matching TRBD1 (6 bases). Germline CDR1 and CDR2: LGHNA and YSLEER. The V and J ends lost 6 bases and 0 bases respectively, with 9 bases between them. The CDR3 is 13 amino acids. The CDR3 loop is CASSRTVSYEQYF. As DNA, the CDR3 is TGCGCCAGCAGTAGGACAGTCTCCTACGAGCAGTACTTC.

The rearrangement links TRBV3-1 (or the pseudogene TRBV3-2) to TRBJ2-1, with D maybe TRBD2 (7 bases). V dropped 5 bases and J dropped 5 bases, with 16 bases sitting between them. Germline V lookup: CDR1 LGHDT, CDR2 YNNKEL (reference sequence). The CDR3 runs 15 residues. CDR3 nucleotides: TGTGCCAGCAGCTACGACGGGGGGCTTAACAATGAGCAGTTCTTC. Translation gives CASSYDGGLNNEQFF.

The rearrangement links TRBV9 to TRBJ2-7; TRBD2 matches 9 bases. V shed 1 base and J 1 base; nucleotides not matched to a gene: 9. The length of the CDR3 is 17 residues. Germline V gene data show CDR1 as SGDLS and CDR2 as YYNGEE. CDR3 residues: CASSVYPGLAGSYEQYF. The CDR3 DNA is TGTGCCAGCAGCGTATACCCGGGGCTAGCGGGGTCCTACGAGCAGTACTTC.

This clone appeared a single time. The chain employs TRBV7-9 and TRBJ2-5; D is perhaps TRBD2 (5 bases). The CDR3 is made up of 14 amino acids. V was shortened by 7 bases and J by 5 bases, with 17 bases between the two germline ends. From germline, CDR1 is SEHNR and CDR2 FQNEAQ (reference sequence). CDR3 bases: TGTGCCAGCACCCACCCGGACTCCCCCGAGACCCAGTACTTC. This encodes CASTHPDSPETQYF.

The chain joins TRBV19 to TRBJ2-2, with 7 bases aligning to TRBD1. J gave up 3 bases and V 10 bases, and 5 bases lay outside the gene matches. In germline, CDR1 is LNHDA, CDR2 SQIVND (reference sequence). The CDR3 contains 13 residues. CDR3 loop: CAIRQGYTGELFF. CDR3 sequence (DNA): TGTGCCATTAGACAGGGATACACCGGGGAGCTGTTTTTT.

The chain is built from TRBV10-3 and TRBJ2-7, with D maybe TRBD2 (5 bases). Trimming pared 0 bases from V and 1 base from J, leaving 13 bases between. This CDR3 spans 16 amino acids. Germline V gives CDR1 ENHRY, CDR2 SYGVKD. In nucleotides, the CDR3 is TGTGCCATCAGTGAGTCGATGGCGGGCTTATCCTACGAGCAGTACTTC. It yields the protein CAISESMAGLSYEQYF.

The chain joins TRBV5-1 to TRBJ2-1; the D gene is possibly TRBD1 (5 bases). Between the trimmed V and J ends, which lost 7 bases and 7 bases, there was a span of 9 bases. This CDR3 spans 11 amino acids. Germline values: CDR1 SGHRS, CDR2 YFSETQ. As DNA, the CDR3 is TGCGCCAGCGGGGCCCCTAATGAGCAGTTCTTC. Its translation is CASGAPNEQFF.

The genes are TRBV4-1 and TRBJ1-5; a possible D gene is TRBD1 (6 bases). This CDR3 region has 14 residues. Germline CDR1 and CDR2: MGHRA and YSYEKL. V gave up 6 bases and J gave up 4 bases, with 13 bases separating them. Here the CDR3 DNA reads TGCGCCAGCAGACAACAGGGCCCAAATCAGCCCCAGCATTTT. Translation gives CASRQQGPNQPQHF.

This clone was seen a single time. CDR3 loop: CASSLVGGANTGELFF. The CDR3 DNA reads as TGTGCCAGCAGCTTAGTAGGGGGCGCGAACACCGGGGAGCTGTTTTTT. This chain uses TRBV11-2 with TRBJ2-2, with 7 bases matching TRBD1. Germline values: CDR1 SGHAT, CDR2 FQNNGV. The CDR3 covers 16 residues. Trimming at V came to 1 base and at J to 0 bases, leaving 2 bases not matched to a gene.

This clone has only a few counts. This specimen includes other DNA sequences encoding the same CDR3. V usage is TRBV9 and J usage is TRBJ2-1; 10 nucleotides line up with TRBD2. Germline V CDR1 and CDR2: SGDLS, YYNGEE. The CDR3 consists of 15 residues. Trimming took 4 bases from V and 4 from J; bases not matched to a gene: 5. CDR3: CASSSDSGRYNEQFF. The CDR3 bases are TGTGCCAGCAGCTCGGATAGCGGGAGGTACAATGAGCAGTTCTTC.

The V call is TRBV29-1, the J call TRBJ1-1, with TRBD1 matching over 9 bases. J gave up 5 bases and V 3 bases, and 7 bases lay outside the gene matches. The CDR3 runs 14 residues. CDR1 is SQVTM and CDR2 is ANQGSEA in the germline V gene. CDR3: CSVDQYRGRTEAFF. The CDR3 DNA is TGCAGCGTTGACCAATACAGGGGGCGTACTGAAGCTTTCTTT.

CDR3 loop: CASSLGGGYGYTF. The CDR3 DNA reads as TGTGCCAGCAGTTTAGGTGGGGGGTATGGCTACACCTTC. The chain uses TRBV12-3 or TRBV12-4 and TRBJ1-2; D perhaps matches TRBD1 (5 bases). CDR3 length: 13 residues. Deletions cut 1 base from V and 5 bases from J, with 8 bases between.

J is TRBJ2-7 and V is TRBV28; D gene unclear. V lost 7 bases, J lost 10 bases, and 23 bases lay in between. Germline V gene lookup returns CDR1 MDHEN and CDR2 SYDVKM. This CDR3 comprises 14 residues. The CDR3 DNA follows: TGTGCCAGCACCCAACCGTTAGGCAGAGGTATACAGTACTTC. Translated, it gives CASTQPLGRGIQYF.

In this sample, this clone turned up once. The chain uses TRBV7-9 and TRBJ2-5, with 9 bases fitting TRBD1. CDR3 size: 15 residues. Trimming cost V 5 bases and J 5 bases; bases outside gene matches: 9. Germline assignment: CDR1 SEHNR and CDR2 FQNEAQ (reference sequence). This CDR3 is CASSAAATGGETQYF. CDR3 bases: TGTGCCAGCAGCGCCGCCGCGACAGGGGGGGAGACCCAGTACTTC.

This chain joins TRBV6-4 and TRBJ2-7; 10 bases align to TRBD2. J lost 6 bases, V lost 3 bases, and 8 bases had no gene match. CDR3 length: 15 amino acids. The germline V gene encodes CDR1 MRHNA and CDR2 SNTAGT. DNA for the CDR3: TGTGCCAGCAGTGAGGCTCTAGCGGGAGCCTGCGAGCAGTACTTC. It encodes CASSEALAGACEQYF.

The DNA for the CDR3 is TGTGCCAGCAGCCCCGGACAGAACACCGGGGAGCTGTTTTTT. The encoded protein is CASSPGQNTGELFF. The V and J genes are TRBV4-2 and TRBJ2-2; D perhaps matches TRBD1 (5 bases). CDR3 length: 14 amino acids. Germline V gene lookup returns CDR1 LGHNA and CDR2 YNFKEQ. V dropped 4 bases and J dropped 1 base, with 7 bases sitting between them.